The next 32 T cell receptor beta chains were all read from a single sample in a study of CD4 T cells in relation to SARS-CoV-2 and coronaviruses. Unexposed donor CD4+ T cells date from about 2011-2019, before the COVID-19 pandemic. Isolation of CD4+ T cells took place after less than 11 days in culture. These receptors have no identified antigens. The repertoire was sequenced with immunoSEQ multiplex PCR; TCRdb's copy has only in-frame clones and lacks some. Among about 29,000 clones, around 78% were seen once, and the ten largest hold approximately 20%. Sample: CD4+ T cells from PBMCs, cultured in vitro. The receptors derive from a human donor in good health.

This sequence joins TRBV28 and TRBJ1-2, with TRBD1 matching over 9 bases. This CDR3 contains 14 residues. With 4 bases clipped from V and 5 bases from J, the junction kept 5 bases outside the gene matches. Per the germline V gene, CDR1 is MDHEN and CDR2 is SYDVKM. CDR3: CASSSSGQGYGYTF. CDR3 coding DNA: TGTGCCAGCAGTTCCTCCGGACAGGGGTATGGCTACACCTTC.

The gene calls are TRBV29-1 and TRBJ2-3; maybe TRBD2 (6 bases). Trimming removed 6 bases at V and 3 bases at J, with 16 bases between. The germline CDR1 and CDR2 sequences are SQVTM and ANQGSEA. CDR3 size: 14 residues. The CDR3, as DNA: TGCAGCGTGGATGAGGCCCGGGGGACAGATACGCAGTATTTT. It yields the protein CSVDEARGTDTQYF.

This rearrangement joins TRBV7-9 to TRBJ2-1; D might be TRBD1 (5 bases). Germline CDR1 SEHNR, CDR2 FQNEAQ (reference sequence). The CDR3 is 14 residues long. V lost 4 bases to trimming and J lost 5 bases, with 12 bases between them. The CDR3 here is CASSSLTVNNEQFF. CDR3 bases: TGTGCCAGCAGCTCCCTGACAGTTAACAATGAGCAGTTCTTC.

This chain joins TRBV19 and TRBJ1-1; D is perhaps TRBD1 (6 bases). V lost 4 bases, J lost 0 bases, and 9 bases lay in between. Per the germline V gene, CDR1 is LNHDA and CDR2 is SQIVND (reference sequence). The CDR3 totals 14 residues. Here the CDR3 reads CASSRGQMNTEAFF. The CDR3 coding sequence is TGTGCCAGTAGTAGAGGACAGATGAACACTGAAGCTTTCTTT.

The gene calls are TRBV29-1 and TRBJ2-1; D not resolved. The CDR3 is made up of 12 amino acids. Looked up from germline, CDR1 is SQVTM and CDR2 is ANQGSEA. Trimming removed 1 base from V and 5 bases from J, with 6 bases in between. In DNA, the CDR3 is TGCAGCGTTGAAGCGTTTGACAATGAGCAGTTCTTC. It codes for CSVEAFDNEQFF.

The count of this clone is one. The gene calls are TRBV18 and TRBJ2-1; 10 bases line up with TRBD2. This CDR3 spans 16 amino acids. Germline loops: CDR1 KGHSH, CDR2 LQKENI. The J segment lost 6 bases and the V segment lost 2 bases, leaving 7 bases of the junction unmatched. CDR3 in amino acids: CASSPGLAGGSNEQFF. The DNA of the CDR3 is TGTGCCAGCTCACCAGGGTTAGCGGGAGGTTCCAATGAGCAGTTCTTC.

This clone was counted a few times. The CDR3 DNA reads as TGTGCCAGCAGCACCCCGGGGGGGAATGAAAAACTGTTTTTT. This encodes CASSTPGGNEKLFF. The chain links TRBV9 to TRBJ1-4; D perhaps matches TRBD1 (5 bases). The V gene lost 4 bases and the J gene lost 5 bases, with 12 bases spanning the gap. There are 14 residues in the CDR3. Per germline, CDR1 SGDLS and CDR2 YYNGEE.

The chain links TRBV9 to TRBJ2-5; no reliable D call. The germline V gene has CDR1 SGDLS and CDR2 YYNGEE. V was clipped by 0 bases and J by 5 bases, with 14 bases between them. The CDR3 runs 15 residues. CDR3 DNA sequence: TGTGCCAGCAGCGTAGGGGTAGACACGCGGGAGACCCAGTACTTC. Protein product: CASSVGVDTRETQYF.

The genes are TRBV4-3 and TRBJ2-3, with D possibly being TRBD1 or TRBD2 (5 bases each). The V end was cut by 0 bases, the J end by 3 bases, with 10 bases between. Germline assignment: CDR1 LGHNA and CDR2 YSLEER. CDR3 length equals 15 residues. In DNA, the CDR3 is TGCGCCAGCAGCCAAGATCCGTGGGGGACAGATACGCAGTATTTT. This codes for CASSQDPWGTDTQYF.

Only a few counts were recorded for this clone. The chain is built from TRBV19 and TRBJ1-4; TRBD1 matches at 9 bases. Per germline, CDR1 LNHDA and CDR2 SQIVND (reference sequence). The CDR3 consists of 15 residues. Losses at the gene ends were 7 bases for V and 4 bases for J; bases not matched to a gene: 7. This CDR3 is CASNSRTGDNEKLFF. Written as DNA, the CDR3 is TGTGCCAGTAATTCACGGACAGGGGATAATGAAAAACTGTTTTTT. Together with reference TRBV19 and TRBJ1-4, the CDR3 gives the full variable domain: DGGITQSPKYLFRKEGQNVTLSCEQNLNHDAMYWYRQDPGQGLRLIYYSQIVNDFQKGDIAEGYSVSREKKESFPLTVTSAQKNPTAFYLCASNSRTGDNEKLFFGSGTQLSVL.

This chain links TRBV6-2 or TRBV6-3 with TRBJ1-1; 8 bases fit TRBD1. CDR3 size: 13 residues. V shed 5 bases, J shed 4 bases, and the junction held 3 bases outside the gene matches. Germline lookup yields CDR1 MNHEY and CDR2 SVGEGT. CDR3 residues: CASSRTGITEAFF. The CDR3 bases are TGTGCCAGCAGTAGGACAGGGATCACTGAAGCTTTCTTT.

The chain carries TRBV5-4 and TRBJ1-2; D is unresolved. V lost 4 bases and J 8 bases, leaving 15 bases between the germline ends. Per the germline V gene, CDR1 is SGHNT and CDR2 is YYREEE (reference sequence). This CDR3 is built from 13 residues. The chain's CDR3 is CASSEGIRSGYTF. The DNA for the CDR3 is TGTGCCAGCAGCGAAGGGATCAGGTCGGGCTACACCTTC.

The V and J genes are TRBV5-6 and TRBJ1-3; TRBD1 agrees at 9 bases. Trimming removed 4 bases from V and 3 bases from J; junction bases left unmatched: 5. CDR3 length: 15 amino acids. Germline V gives CDR1 SGHDT, CDR2 YYEEEE. The CDR3 spells CASSGTGGYGNTIYF. The CDR3 nucleotides read TGTGCCAGCAGCGGCACAGGGGGCTATGGAAACACCATATATTTT.

This clone has a handful of counts. The genes are TRBV3-1 (or the pseudogene TRBV3-2) and TRBJ2-2; no clear D gene. The CDR3 totals 13 residues. Per the germline V gene, CDR1 is LGHDT and CDR2 is YNNKEL (reference sequence). The V end was cut by 5 bases, the J end by 4 bases, with 8 bases between. The CDR3 region is CASSIEVTGELFF. The DNA of the CDR3 is TGTGCCAGCAGCATAGAAGTCACCGGGGAGCTGTTTTTT.

The chain recombines TRBV28 with TRBJ2-3; 7 bases fit TRBD1. CDR1 is MDHEN, CDR2 SYDVKM, per germline. Trimming took 2 bases from V and 6 from J; bases not matched to a gene: 5. CDR3 length: 14 residues. CDR3 region: CASSLGRGWDTQYF. CDR3 DNA sequence: TGTGCCAGCAGTTTAGGCAGGGGGTGGGATACGCAGTATTTT. Full variable domain (rest looked up from reference TRBV28 and TRBJ2-3): DVKVTQSSRYLVKRTGEKVFLECVQDMDHENMFWYRQDPGLGLRLIYFSYDVKMKEKGDIPEGYSVSREKKERFSLILESASTNQTSMYLCASSLGRGWDTQYFGPGTRLTVL.

The chain joins TRBV18 to TRBJ1-1; D gene ambiguous. The CDR3 has 13 residues. The germline V gene encodes CDR1 KGHSH and CDR2 LQKENI. The V end was cut by 2 bases, the J end by 0 bases, with 4 bases between. CDR3: CASSPAVNTEAFF. The CDR3 DNA sequence: TGTGCCAGCTCACCAGCGGTGAACACTGAAGCTTTCTTT. The variable domain in full, completed from reference TRBV18 and TRBJ1-1, reads NAGVMQNPRHLVRRRGQEARLRCSPMKGHSHVYWYRQLPEEGLKFMVYLQKENIIDESGMPKERFSAEFPKEGPSILRIQQVVRGDSAAYFCASSPAVNTEAFFGQGTRLTVV.

The chain couples TRBV18 to TRBJ2-7; no clear D. CDR3 size: 13 residues. Per the germline V gene, CDR1 is KGHSH and CDR2 is LQKENI. Trimming cost V 2 bases and J 7 bases, with 12 bases left between them. CDR3 residues: CASSPSGSGEQYF. The CDR3 DNA follows: TGTGCCAGCTCACCATCAGGCTCGGGTGAGCAGTACTTC.

The chain combines TRBV6-1 with TRBJ2-1; maybe TRBD1 (5 bases). Germline values: CDR1 MNHNS, CDR2 SASEGT. This CDR3 contains 14 residues. V shed 3 bases and J shed 7 bases, with 13 bases lying between them. The CDR3 here is CASSDRVGRNEQFF. The CDR3 DNA reads as TGTGCCAGCAGTGACAGGGTAGGAAGAAATGAGCAGTTCTTC.

This chain connects TRBV19 to TRBJ1-5; D perhaps matches TRBD1 (5 bases). The length of the CDR3 is 15 residues. With 3 bases removed from V and 2 bases from J, the gap between germline ends came to 11 bases. Germline V CDR1 and CDR2: LNHDA, SQIVND (reference sequence). For the CDR3, the DNA is TGTGCCAGTAGTATTGGCAGGGAGGGCAATCAGCCCCAGCATTTT. Translating it yields CASSIGREGNQPQHF.

This rearrangement joins TRBV4-1 to TRBJ1-6; perhaps TRBD1 as D (5 bases). V was clipped by 4 bases and J by 8 bases, with 12 bases between them. CDR3 length: 14 residues. The germline gives CDR1 MGHRA, CDR2 YSYEKL. CDR3 sequence: CASSPGLLDSPLHF. The CDR3, as DNA: TGCGCCAGCAGCCCGGGACTTTTAGATTCACCCCTCCACTTT.

This chain connects TRBV10-3 to TRBJ1-2, with a tentative D call TRBD1 (5 bases). The germline gives CDR1 ENHRY, CDR2 SYGVKD. V lost 7 bases to trimming and J lost 7 bases, with 16 bases between them. There are 13 residues in the CDR3. CDR3 amino acids: CAINFAEGRGYTF. DNA for the CDR3: TGTGCCATCAATTTTGCGGAGGGACGTGGCTACACCTTC.

Here the CDR3 DNA reads TGTGCCAGCAGCCACCGATTTCTACCGGGACAGCCCTACGAGCAGTACTTC. It translates to CASSHRFLPGQPYEQYF. V is TRBV14 and J is TRBJ2-7; 7 bases fit TRBD1. V lost 3 bases to trimming and J lost 2 bases; unmatched junction nucleotides: 13. CDR1 and CDR2 from the germline V gene are SGHDN and FVKESK. The CDR3 is made up of 17 amino acids.

The J gene is TRBJ2-2, the V gene TRBV6-5; D is undetermined. This CDR3 has 11 residues. In germline, CDR1 is MNHEY, CDR2 SVGAGI. The V gene lost 6 bases and the J gene lost 7 bases, with 6 bases spanning the gap. As DNA, the CDR3 is TGTGCCAGCAGCCGTGGCGGGGAGCTGTTTTTT. It encodes CASSRGGELFF.

This clone turned up a few times. The junction departs from the called germline gene at one end, perhaps through a read error. The chain couples TRBV27 to TRBJ1-2, with D possibly TRBD1 on 5 matching bases. The CDR3 sequence is 15 residues long. CDR1 and CDR2 from the germline V gene are MNHEY and SMNVEV (reference sequence). The chain's CDR3 is CASSLRGRLNDGYTF. The CDR3 nucleotides read TGTGCCAGCAGTTTACGGGGGAGGCTTAACGATGGCTACACCTTC.

The chain couples TRBV27 to TRBJ2-5, with no clear D. Germline CDR1 is MNHEY and CDR2 is SMNVEV (reference sequence). With 8 bases removed from V and 5 bases from J, the gap between germline ends came to 12 bases. This CDR3 spans 12 amino acids. The DNA of the CDR3 is TGTGCCAGCCGTAGCTTAGGCGAGACCCAGTACTTC. Residues: CASRSLGETQYF.

The J gene is TRBJ2-7, the V gene TRBV6-2 or TRBV6-3; 8 nucleotides match TRBD2. The germline gives CDR1 MNHEY, CDR2 SVGEGT. V was clipped by 2 bases and J by 4 bases; unmatched bases: 4. There are 14 residues in the CDR3. CDR3 coding DNA: TGTGCCAGCAGTTACCGGACTAGCAGGTACGAGCAGTACTTC. It yields the protein CASSYRTSRYEQYF.

V gene TRBV2 combines with J gene TRBJ2-2; D unresolved. CDR1 is SNHLY and CDR2 is FYNNEI in the germline V gene. With 7 bases removed from V and 8 bases from J, the gap between germline ends came to 23 bases. There are 16 residues in the CDR3. The CDR3 sequence is CASNVISTTLGGELFF. CDR3 DNA sequence: TGTGCCAGCAATGTTATTAGCACAACCCTTGGGGGGGAGCTGTTTTTT.

This chain links TRBV19 with TRBJ2-5, with 9 bases fitting TRBD1. The CDR3 has 15 amino acids. CDR1 LNHDA and CDR2 SQIVND come from the germline V gene (reference sequence). The J segment lost 2 bases and the V segment lost 3 bases, leaving 4 bases of the junction unmatched. The CDR3 coding sequence is TGTGCCAGTAGTATCGGACAGGGGAGACAAGAGACCCAGTACTTC. This codes for CASSIGQGRQETQYF. The whole variable domain, remainder taken from reference TRBV19 and TRBJ2-5, is DGGITQSPKYLFRKEGQNVTLSCEQNLNHDAMYWYRQDPGQGLRLIYYSQIVNDFQKGDIAEGYSVSREKKESFPLTVTSAQKNPTAFYLCASSIGQGRQETQYFGPGTRLLVL.

The V gene is TRBV7-2, the J gene TRBJ2-7, with D maybe TRBD1 (5 bases). The V end was cut by 0 bases, the J end by 3 bases, with 9 bases between. Germline values: CDR1 SGHTA, CDR2 FQGNSA. The CDR3 consists of 14 residues. CDR3 DNA: TGTGCCAGCAGCTTAGCCCCCAGGGACTACGAGCAGTACTTC. The encoded protein is CASSLAPRDYEQYF.

The rearrangement links TRBV4-2 to TRBJ2-1; no clear D gene. The CDR3 has 15 residues. The V and J ends lost 0 bases and 5 bases respectively, with 11 bases between them. Per the germline V gene, CDR1 is LGHNA and CDR2 is YNFKEQ. The CDR3: CASSQDGRPNNEQFF. CDR3 coding DNA: TGTGCCAGCAGCCAAGATGGACGGCCCAACAATGAGCAGTTCTTC.

The chain couples TRBV10-3 to TRBJ2-5; no definite D call. The CDR3 consists of 14 residues. V was pared by 2 bases and J by 7 bases, with 14 bases between. Looked up from germline, CDR1 is ENHRY and CDR2 is SYGVKD. CDR3 DNA: TGTGCCATCAGTGAGGCAGGCGGCCTCGGGACCCAGTACTTC. Encoded protein: CAISEAGGLGTQYF.

This chain joins TRBV5-4 and TRBJ1-2, with a possible D match to TRBD1 (5 bases). V was clipped by 4 bases and J by 2 bases, with 15 bases between them. Germline V gene lookup returns CDR1 SGHNT and CDR2 YYREEE (reference sequence). The CDR3 runs 15 residues. DNA for the CDR3: TGTGCCAGCAGCAGTGGAATTCGGGACAACTATGGCTACACCTTC. This encodes CASSSGIRDNYGYTF.